The clone carrying this T cell receptor beta chain occurred once. This entry is derived from a study of blood T cell repertoires in COVID-19. Background on the study: Specimens from acute and convalescent COVID-19 originated in the United States, Italy and Spain. Sample material is recorded as cDNA or gDNA derived from T cells, B-cell-depleted T cells, or PBMCs.

The authors' processing: How many nucleated cells were present was estimated from reference gene primer amplification. Sequencing was performed with immunoSEQ multiplex PCR; in TCRdb, only in-frame clones are kept and a portion is missing. V and J calls plus clone size are reproduced from that table; the DNA served to infer D and trimming. The sample has some 120,000 clones, about 83% seen once. The CDR3 contains 12 residues. CDR1 and CDR2 (germline): GTSNPN, SVGIG (reference sequence). The V gene lost 0 bases and the J gene lost 5 bases, with 7 bases spanning the gap. Material: peripheral blood. This receptor was obtained from a man aged 55 to 70 with acute or convalescent COVID-19. This rearrangement joins TRBV30 to TRBJ1-1; D is unresolved. The CDR3 coding sequence is TGTGCCTGGAGTGTACGCGGTACTGAAGCTTTCTTT. It is translated as CAWSVRGTEAFF.